The clone carrying this T cell receptor (beta chain) was recorded many times. Germline CDR1 and CDR2: ENHRY and SYGVKD. The CDR3 sequence is 15 residues long. V was pared by 10 bases and J by 8 bases, with 11 bases of the junction left unmatched. The data originate from a study of CD8 T cells in ankylosing spondylitis. TCR beta libraries were made by quantitative 5'-RACE with molecular barcodes. TCRdb recomputed calls from the 5' RACE reads with MiXCR, one row per CDR3 protein. The sample lists about 140,000 distinct CDR3 sequences, around a third occurring once. The origin of this receptor is a male donor with ankylosing spondylitis. This sequence joins TRBV10-3 and TRBJ2-1; 13 nucleotides line up with TRBD2. The specimen was synovial fluid, either unsorted or a sorted T cell fraction (not recorded which). The CDR3 DNA reads TGTGCCACCGCCCCCGGGACTAGCGGGGCCGATGAGCAGTTCTTC. Translated, it gives CATAPGTSGADEQFF.